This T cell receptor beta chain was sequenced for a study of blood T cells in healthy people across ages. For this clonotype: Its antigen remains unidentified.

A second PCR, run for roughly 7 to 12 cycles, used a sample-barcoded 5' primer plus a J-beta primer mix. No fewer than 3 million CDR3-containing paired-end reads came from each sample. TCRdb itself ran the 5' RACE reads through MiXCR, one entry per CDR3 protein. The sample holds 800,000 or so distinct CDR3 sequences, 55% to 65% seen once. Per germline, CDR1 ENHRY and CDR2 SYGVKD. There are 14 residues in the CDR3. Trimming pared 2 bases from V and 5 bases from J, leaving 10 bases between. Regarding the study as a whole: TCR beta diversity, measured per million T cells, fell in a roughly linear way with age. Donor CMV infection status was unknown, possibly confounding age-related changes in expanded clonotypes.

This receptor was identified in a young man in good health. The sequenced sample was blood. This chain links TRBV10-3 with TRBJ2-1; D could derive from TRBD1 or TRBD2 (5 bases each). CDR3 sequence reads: CAISEPGLNNEQFF. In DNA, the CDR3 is TGTGCCATCAGTGAGCCGGGGCTAAACAATGAGCAGTTCTTC.